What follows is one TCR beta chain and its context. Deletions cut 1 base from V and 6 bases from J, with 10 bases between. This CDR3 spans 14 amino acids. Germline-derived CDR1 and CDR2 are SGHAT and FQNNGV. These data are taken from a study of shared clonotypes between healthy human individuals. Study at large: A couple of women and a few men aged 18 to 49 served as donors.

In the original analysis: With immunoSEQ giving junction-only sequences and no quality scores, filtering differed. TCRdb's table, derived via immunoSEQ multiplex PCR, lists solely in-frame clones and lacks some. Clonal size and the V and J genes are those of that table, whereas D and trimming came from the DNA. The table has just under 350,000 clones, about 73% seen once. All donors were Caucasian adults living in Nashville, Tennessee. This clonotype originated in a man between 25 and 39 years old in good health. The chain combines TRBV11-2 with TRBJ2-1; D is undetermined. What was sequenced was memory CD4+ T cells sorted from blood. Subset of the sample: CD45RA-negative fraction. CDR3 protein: CASSLGTVRNEQFF. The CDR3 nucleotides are TGTGCCAGCAGCTTAGGGACCGTTCGCAATGAGCAGTTCTTC.